The 30 T cell receptor beta chains below all came from one sample that was sequenced in a study of regulatory T cells in long-lasting Graves disease (TCRdb year 2021). The sample's time point label is to be understood as: newly diagnosed GD, antithyroid drugs for less than 3 months. RNA was extracted from PBMCs in TRIzol for both TCR sequencing and RNA sequencing. The library was made by multiplex PCR. The instrument given in TCRdb is Illumina HiSeq 4000. CDR3 regions were amplified by Arm-PCR with iRepertoire HTBI primers to construct TCR beta libraries. Using fastp trimming at Q25 and MiXCR clonotype assembly, TCRdb reanalyzed the public sequencing data and kept in-frame beta chains. All rows with the same CDR3 protein become a single entry with the most common DNA and genes. In this sample the table shows 400,000 to 550,000 distinct CDR3 sequences, about 16% of which occur a single time. Around 11% of the sample is in the top ten clones.

This same sample was also part of a study on T cells in Graves' hyperthyroidism and ophthalmopathy.

The specimen was peripheral blood mononuclear cells (PBMCs), collected at new diagnosis, from a patient treated with antithyroid drugs. These receptors came from a woman in her twenties or thirties with Graves disease. Donor details come from another sample of the same person, matched by shared clones.

This clonotype was recorded many times. The gene calls are TRBV2 and TRBJ2-3; D ambiguous. V dropped 7 bases and J dropped 4 bases, with 18 bases sitting between them. Germline V gene sequence: CDR1 SNHLY, CDR2 FYNNEI. The CDR3 is made up of 15 amino acids. CDR3 amino acids: CASKGSPLGSDTQYF. DNA of the CDR3: TGTGCCAGCAAGGGATCGCCCCTCGGGTCAGATACGCAGTATTTT.

This clonotype turned up a few times. The chain couples TRBV19 to TRBJ2-7; tentatively, D is TRBD2 (5 bases). V was trimmed by 8 bases and J by 2 bases, leaving 16 bases between them. Germline V lookup: CDR1 LNHDA, CDR2 SQIVND (reference sequence). CDR3 length: 14 amino acids. DNA of the CDR3: TGTGCCAGTTCGACCGGGATCCCCCCCTACGAGCAGTACTTC. Its protein product is CASSTGIPPYEQYF.

The genes are TRBV6-2 or TRBV6-3 and TRBJ2-1; 7 bases align to TRBD2. The CDR3 is 14 amino acids. J lost 6 bases, V lost 7 bases, and 9 bases had no gene match. Germline loops: CDR1 MNHEY, CDR2 SVGEGT. CDR3 DNA sequence: TGTGCCAGCAAGCGGGGTATAGTCTTCAATGAGCAGTTCTTC. Amino acid sequence: CASKRGIVFNEQFF.

The table lists this clonotype with many counts. The gene calls are TRBV7-2 and TRBJ2-7; D call uncertain. V was trimmed by 5 bases and J by 0 bases, leaving 11 bases between them. Germline CDR1 reads SGHTA; CDR2 reads FQGNSA. The CDR3 loop spans 14 amino acids. The DNA for the CDR3 is TGTGCCAGCAGCCGAGACGGAAGCTCCTACGAGCAGTACTTC. This translates into CASSRDGSSYEQYF.

The V and J genes are TRBV12-3 or TRBV12-4 and TRBJ1-5; no reliable D call. The CDR3 totals 15 residues. The V and J ends lost 8 bases and 6 bases respectively, with 20 bases between them. As DNA, the CDR3 is TGTGCCAGCGGAACGGGCCGTTCTGCGGCTCAGCCCCAGCATTTT. Encoded protein: CASGTGRSAAQPQHF.

This clonotype was seen ten or more times. The V and J genes are TRBV12-3 or TRBV12-4 and TRBJ2-7; D perhaps matches TRBD2 (5 bases). The V and J ends lost 1 base and 0 bases respectively, with 13 bases between them. The CDR3 consists of 16 residues. The CDR3 spells CASSLGERRSSYEQYF. CDR3 in DNA: TGTGCCAGCAGTTTAGGGGAGAGACGAAGCTCCTACGAGCAGTACTTC.

Many counts were recorded for this clonotype. This rearrangement joins TRBV2 to TRBJ2-7; tentatively, D is TRBD1 (6 bases). Germline V gene data show CDR1 as SNHLY and CDR2 as FYNNEI. The V end was cut by 6 bases, the J end by 2 bases, with 11 bases between. The CDR3 is made up of 13 amino acids. The CDR3: CASSGDNAYEQYF. Written as DNA, the CDR3 is TGTGCCAGCAGCGGGGACAACGCCTACGAGCAGTACTTC.

This clonotype occurred a few times. V is TRBV6-1 and J is TRBJ2-1; TRBD2 might be the D (6 bases). The CDR3 spans 12 residues. Per the germline V gene, CDR1 is MNHNS and CDR2 is SASEGT. V was clipped by 6 bases and J by 6 bases, with 9 bases between them. CDR3 amino acids: CASRRLVNEQFF. The CDR3 DNA reads TGTGCCAGCAGGAGACTAGTCAATGAGCAGTTCTTC.

The genes are TRBV5-1 and TRBJ2-2, with TRBD1 as a possible D gene (5 bases). Trimming removed 0 bases at V and 1 base at J, with 13 bases between. The CDR3 extends over 17 amino acids. The germline V gene encodes CDR1 SGHRS and CDR2 YFSETQ. Here the CDR3 DNA reads TGCGCCAGCAGCTTGGGCGTTGAGGACAAGAACACCGGGGAGCTGTTTTTT. This gives the protein CASSLGVEDKNTGELFF.

On this clonotype itself: Since a much larger clone is just one base distant, this may be a read error. The chain is built from TRBV28 and TRBJ2-7, with D uncertain. The ends were cut back, 0 bases at V and 7 bases at J, with 10 bases in the middle. The CDR3 contains 13 residues. In germline, CDR1 is MDHEN, CDR2 SYDVKM. The CDR3 DNA reads as TGTGCCAGCAGTTTATGCCCAGCAGATGAGCAGTACTTC. Encoded protein: CASSLCPADEQYF.

This clonotype was detected many times. The chain recombines TRBV20-1 with TRBJ2-7; TRBD2 matches 9 bases. From germline, CDR1 is DFQATT and CDR2 SNEGSKA (reference sequence). The V gene end was trimmed by 5 bases and the J gene end by 5 bases; junction bases not matched to a gene: 10. The CDR3 runs 14 residues. CDR3 coding DNA: TGCAGTGCTTGGGCTAGCGGGACCCGGAACGAGCAGTACTTC. Translation: CSAWASGTRNEQYF.

This clonotype was recorded a few times. The chain uses TRBV3-1 and TRBJ1-2; a possible D gene is TRBD1 (5 bases). Germline lookup yields CDR1 LGHDT and CDR2 YNNKEL (reference sequence). The V gene lost 1 base and the J gene lost 2 bases, with 11 bases spanning the gap. The CDR3 has 15 amino acids. Here the CDR3 DNA reads TGTGCCAGCAGCCAAGGGAGGGGATTAAACTATGGCTACACCTTC. Its protein product is CASSQGRGLNYGYTF.

This chain links TRBV6-1 with TRBJ2-1, with 8 nucleotides matching TRBD2. The CDR3 sequence is 15 residues long. J was trimmed by 4 bases and V by 1 base; bases with no gene match: 3. The germline V gene has CDR1 MNHNS and CDR2 SASEGT. CDR3 nucleotide sequence: TGTGCCAGCAGTGAAGGACTAGCGACGTACAATGAGCAGTTCTTC. It encodes CASSEGLATYNEQFF.

The table lists this clonotype with many counts. The gene calls are TRBV5-4 and TRBJ2-5; TRBD2 matches at 9 bases. J gave up 2 bases and V 4 bases, and 12 bases lay outside the gene matches. The CDR3 is 17 amino acids. The germline CDR1 and CDR2 sequences are SGHNT and YYREEE (reference sequence). The CDR3 protein is CASSPAPLAGTQETQYF. CDR3 in DNA: TGTGCCAGCAGCCCTGCTCCACTAGCGGGCACTCAAGAGACCCAGTACTTC.

This clonotype was observed many times. V gene TRBV7-2 combines with J gene TRBJ2-1; 9 bases fit TRBD2. The CDR3 is 16 residues long. After removal of 5 bases from V and 0 bases from J, the junction contained 5 bases not matched to a gene. The germline gives CDR1 SGHTA, CDR2 FQGNSA. CDR3 loop: CASSPHSGGSYNEQFF. CDR3 sequence (DNA): TGTGCCAGCAGCCCTCATAGCGGGGGCTCCTACAATGAGCAGTTCTTC. Full variable domain (rest looked up from reference TRBV7-2 and TRBJ2-1): GAGVSQSPSNKVTEKGKDVELRCDPISGHTALYWYRQSLGQGLEFLIYFQGNSAPDKSGLPSDRFSAERTGGSVSTLTIQRTQQEDSAVYLCASSPHSGGSYNEQFFGPGTRLTVL.

This clonotype was seen a handful of times. The gene calls are TRBV12-3 or TRBV12-4 and TRBJ1-5; D call uncertain. This CDR3 has 12 amino acids. V lost 0 bases, J lost 9 bases, and 6 bases lay in between. CDR3 in amino acids: CASSLAQPPQHF. Here the CDR3 DNA reads TGTGCCAGCAGTTTAGCGCAACCGCCCCAGCATTTT.

Concerning this clonotype itself: A much bigger clone sits one base away, suggesting this may be a read error. The rearrangement uses TRBV28 and TRBJ2-7, with TRBD1 identical over 9 bases. V shed 5 bases and J 7 bases; nucleotides not matched to a gene: 12. Germline V lookup: CDR1 MDHEN, CDR2 SYDVKM. CDR3 length equals 15 residues. CDR3 in DNA: TGTGCCAGCAGTCACACGACAGGGGGATCTGATGAGCAGTACTTC. Translated: CASSHTTGGSDEQYF.

This clonotype was observed at least ten times. The chain recombines TRBV3-1 with TRBJ2-3; no clear D. Germline values: CDR1 LGHDT, CDR2 YNNKEL (reference sequence). The CDR3 sequence is 15 residues long. V dropped 1 base and J dropped 1 base, with 9 bases sitting between them. In DNA, the CDR3 is TGTGCCAGCAGCCAAGGGATTATACGCACAGATACGCAGTATTTT. Translated, it gives CASSQGIIRTDTQYF.

The chain has TRBV7-2 and TRBJ2-5, with 16 bases that match TRBD2. With V trimmed by 3 bases and J by 1 base, 8 bases remained unmatched. The CDR3 runs to 19 residues. Germline V gives CDR1 SGHTA, CDR2 FQGNSA. CDR3 amino acids: CASSLPGTSGRVGQETQYF. As DNA, the CDR3 is TGTGCCAGCAGCTTGCCCGGGACTAGCGGGAGGGTAGGCCAAGAGACCCAGTACTTC. Supplemented by reference TRBV7-2 and TRBJ2-5, the full variable domain reads GAGVSQSPSNKVTEKGKDVELRCDPISGHTALYWYRQSLGQGLEFLIYFQGNSAPDKSGLPSDRFSAERTGGSVSTLTIQRTQQEDSAVYLCASSLPGTSGRVGQETQYFGPGTRLLVL.

Ten or more counts support this clonotype. This chain uses TRBV5-6 with TRBJ2-3, with TRBD2 as a possible D gene (5 bases). V lost 3 bases and J 3 bases, leaving 17 bases between the germline ends. Germline V lookup: CDR1 SGHDT, CDR2 YYEEEE. This CDR3 is 16 amino acids long. The CDR3 DNA follows: TGTGCCAGCAGCTCCCCGATAGGGAGTCCTACAGATACGCAGTATTTT. Amino acids: CASSSPIGSPTDTQYF.

This clonotype was picked up many times. The V call is TRBV28, the J call TRBJ1-5; D is undetermined. This CDR3 region has 17 residues. The V end lost 4 bases, the J end lost 4 bases, and 20 bases lay between the germline ends. The germline CDR1 and CDR2 sequences are MDHEN and SYDVKM. The CDR3, as DNA: TGTGCCAGCAGTTCCTCGGCCTTATTAATAGCAAATCAGCCCCAGCATTTT. Its protein is CASSSSALLIANQPQHF. The full variable domain, completed using reference TRBV28 and TRBJ1-5, is DVKVTQSSRYLVKRTGEKVFLECVQDMDHENMFWYRQDPGLGLRLIYFSYDVKMKEKGDIPEGYSVSREKKERFSLILESASTNQTSMYLCASSSSALLIANQPQHFGDGTRLSIL.

This clonotype was seen more than once but under ten times. The CDR3 here is CASSLGTRNQPQHF. The DNA of the CDR3 is TGTGCCAGCAGCCTCGGGACACGCAATCAGCCCCAGCATTTT. V and J are TRBV27 and TRBJ1-5, with a possible D match to TRBD1 (6 bases). This CDR3 has 14 amino acids. The ends were cut back, 6 bases at V and 2 bases at J, with 11 bases in the middle. CDR1 is MNHEY and CDR2 is SMNVEV in the germline V gene (reference sequence).

The V call is TRBV5-1, the J call TRBJ1-5, with 7 bases aligning to TRBD1. The CDR3 runs 15 residues. The germline V gene has CDR1 SGHRS and CDR2 YFSETQ. V shed 4 bases and J 4 bases; nucleotides not matched to a gene: 8. DNA of the CDR3: TGCGCCAGCAGCCCAGGGGACAGTGAGAATCAGCCCCAGCATTTT. It encodes CASSPGDSENQPQHF. The full variable domain, with the rest looked up from reference TRBV5-1 and TRBJ1-5, is KAGVTQTPRYLIKTRGQQVTLSCSPISGHRSVSWYQQTPGQGLQFLFEYFSETQRNKGNFPGRFSGRQFSNSRSEMNVSTLELGDSALYLCASSPGDSENQPQHFGDGTRLSIL.

This clonotype was seen more than once but under ten times. This chain uses TRBV27 with TRBJ2-7; 8 bases map to TRBD1. J was trimmed by 3 bases and V by 5 bases; bases with no gene match: 3. The CDR3 totals 13 residues. The V gene's germline CDR1 is MNHEY and CDR2 SMNVEV (reference sequence). The CDR3 protein is CASSGQGDYEQYF. The DNA of the CDR3 is TGTGCCAGCAGTGGACAGGGTGACTACGAGCAGTACTTC.

The rearrangement links TRBV7-3 to TRBJ2-3; a weak D match, TRBD2 (5 bases). CDR1 SGHTA and CDR2 FQGTGA come from the germline V gene. Trimming removed 5 bases from V and 0 bases from J, with 15 bases in between. The length of the CDR3 is 16 residues. The CDR3 is CASSPTGGWSTDTQYF. The CDR3 coding sequence is TGTGCCAGCAGCCCGACTGGCGGGTGGAGCACAGATACGCAGTATTTT. Filled out from reference TRBV7-3 and TRBJ2-3, the complete variable domain reads GAGVSQTPSNKVTEKGKYVELRCDPISGHTALYWYRQSLGQGPEFLIYFQGTGAADDSGLPNDRFFAVRPEGSVSTLKIQRTERGDSAVYLCASSPTGGWSTDTQYFGPGTRLTVL.

This clonotype was detected a few times. The chain links TRBV20-1 to TRBJ2-4; 8 bases fit TRBD1. CDR1 DFQATT and CDR2 SNEGSKA come from the germline V gene (reference sequence). Trimming at V came to 5 bases and at J to 6 bases, leaving 9 bases not matched to a gene. The CDR3 runs to 14 residues. CDR3 sequence reads: CSARAGTGRNIQYF. CDR3 in DNA: TGCAGTGCTCGTGCCGGGACAGGACGAAACATTCAGTACTTC.

This clonotype was detected a few times. The chain combines TRBV2 with TRBJ2-7, with a possible D match to TRBD2 (5 bases). The CDR3 spans 15 residues. Per germline, CDR1 SNHLY and CDR2 FYNNEI. V lost 6 bases and J 3 bases, leaving 18 bases between the germline ends. The CDR3 DNA follows: TGTGCCAGCAGAACCCCCGGAAGCGGCTACTACGAGCAGTACTTC. Translating gives CASRTPGSGYYEQYF.

J is TRBJ2-1 and V is TRBV28; D is unclear. The V gene's germline CDR1 is MDHEN and CDR2 SYDVKM. The CDR3 loop spans 14 amino acids. V lost 11 bases to trimming and J lost 3 bases, with 17 bases between them. The CDR3 protein is CAFRSRAVYNEQFF. For the CDR3, the DNA is TGTGCCTTTCGGTCAAGGGCCGTCTACAATGAGCAGTTCTTC.

This clonotype turned up a few times. The chain uses TRBV24-1 and TRBJ2-1; TRBD2 is a possible D gene (5 bases). V gave up 7 bases and J gave up 4 bases, with 19 bases separating them. CDR1 is KGHDR, CDR2 SFDVKD, per germline. The length of the CDR3 is 16 residues. CDR3 DNA: TGTGCCACCAGCGGCCTCGCGGAGGTGGGTTACAATGAGCAGTTCTTC. Protein sequence: CATSGLAEVGYNEQFF.

This clonotype was seen many times. J is TRBJ1-3 and V is TRBV11-2; D call uncertain. The ends were cut back, 2 bases at V and 3 bases at J, with 11 bases in the middle. CDR3 length: 15 amino acids. CDR1 is SGHAT, CDR2 FQNNGV, per germline. The CDR3, as DNA: TGTGCCAGCAGCTTAAGCGACGGATTTGGAAACACCATATATTTT. Its translation is CASSLSDGFGNTIYF. The full variable domain, in which reference TRBV11-2 and TRBJ1-3 provide the parts outside the CDR3, is EAGVAQSPRYKIIEKRQSVAFWCNPISGHATLYWYQQILGQGPKLLIQFQNNGVVDDSQLPKDRFSAERLKGVDSTLKIQPAKLEDSAVYLCASSLSDGFGNTIYFGEGSWLTVV.